This TCR beta chain comes out of a study of cytomegalovirus exposure and HLA in healthy donors. Concerning this clone itself: Its specificity is not known.

Overall study results and limits: Sequences of the TCR beta chain were said to predict the HLA-A and HLA-B alleles of most subjects accurately.

CDR3 length: 16 residues. The V gene end was trimmed by 4 bases and the J gene end by 5 bases; junction bases not matched to a gene: 6. Germline V gene sequence: CDR1 LNHDA, CDR2 SQIVND (reference sequence). The PCR had 60 Vbeta and 13 Jbeta primers. Only in-frame clones appear in the TCRdb table, and some are missing; sequencing was by immunoSEQ multiplex PCR. The repertoire holds about 130,000 clones, with 83% as singletons. J is TRBJ2-3 and V is TRBV19; TRBD2 matches at 13 bases. This receptor was identified in a woman aged 40 to 55 in good health and CMV-seropositive. The specimen sequenced was PBMCs. CDR3 loop: CASSRTSGSFGDTQYF. Written as DNA, the CDR3 is TGTGCCAGTAGTAGGACTAGCGGGAGCTTTGGAGATACGCAGTATTTT.